These 2 T cell receptor beta chains were sequenced from one sample in a study of T cell responses to AZD1222 COVID-19 vaccine. TCRdb keeps only in-frame clones here, not all; method: immunoSEQ multiplex PCR. The sample shows some 110,000 clones, around 88% of them seen only once. The specimen comprised peripheral blood, sampled on day 0 of AZD1222 vaccination. These TCRs come from an adult in good health.

The V and J genes are TRBV11-3 and TRBJ2-2; the D is unclear. Per the germline V gene, CDR1 is SGHNT and CDR2 is YENEEA. The V end was cut by 2 bases, the J end by 4 bases, with 14 bases between. The length of the CDR3 is 16 residues. Written as DNA, the CDR3 is TGTGCCAGCAGCTTAAAAAAGGGATTTGGCACCGGGGAGCTGTTTTTT. This translates into CASSLKKGFGTGELFF.

The rearrangement links TRBV18 to TRBJ1-2; TRBD1 agrees at 7 bases. The CDR3 totals 16 residues. Germline V lookup: CDR1 KGHSH, CDR2 LQKENI. With 3 bases clipped from V and 8 bases from J, the junction kept 15 bases outside the gene matches. CDR3 sequence: CASSPPVSTGTSGYTF. The CDR3 DNA reads as TGTGCCAGCTCACCCCCCGTTTCGACAGGGACGTCGGGCTACACCTTC.